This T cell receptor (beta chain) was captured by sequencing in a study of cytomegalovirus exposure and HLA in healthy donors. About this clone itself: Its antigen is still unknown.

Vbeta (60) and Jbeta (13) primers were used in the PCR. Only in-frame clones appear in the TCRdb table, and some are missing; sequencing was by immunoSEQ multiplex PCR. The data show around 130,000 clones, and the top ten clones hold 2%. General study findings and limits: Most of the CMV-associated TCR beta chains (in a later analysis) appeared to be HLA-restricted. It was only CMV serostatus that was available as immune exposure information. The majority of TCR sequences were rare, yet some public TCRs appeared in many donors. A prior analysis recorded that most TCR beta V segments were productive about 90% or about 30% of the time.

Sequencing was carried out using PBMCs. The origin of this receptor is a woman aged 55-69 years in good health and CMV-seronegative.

Here the CDR3 DNA reads TGTGCCAGCAGCTACAACAGCTACTCCTACAATGAGCAGTTCTTC. Its translation is CASSYNSYSYNEQFF. The chain is built from TRBV11-3 and TRBJ2-1, with unresolved D. Trimming pared 4 bases from V and 0 bases from J, leaving 10 bases between. The CDR3 is 15 amino acids. CDR1 is SGHNT, CDR2 YENEEA, per germline. The full variable domain, with the rest looked up from reference TRBV11-3 and TRBJ2-1, is EAGVVQSPRYKIIEKKQPVAFWCNPISGHNTLYWYLQNLGQGPELLIRYENEEAVDDSQLPKDRFSAERLKGVDSTLKIQPAELGDSAVYLCASSYNSYSYNEQFFGPGTRLTVL.